This is a list of T cell receptor beta chains from one sample in a study of blood T cell repertoires in COVID-19. The data were produced by immunoSEQ multiplex PCR, yet TCRdb's version contains in-frame clones alone and is incomplete. There are about 220,000 clones in the sample; 65% to 85% occur only once, and about 3.2% lies in the top ten. Sequencing was done on a sample of PBMCs or T cells enriched from blood (not recorded which). Source of these receptors: a woman aged 55 to 70 who had recovered from COVID-19. Each CDR3 is given with its conserved first and last residue. The D gene is left open where the match is weak. For some rows the clone size is stated as once, few or many, or as a class when expanded; others skip it.

NA	TRBV3-1/TRBV3-2	TRBJ2-3	NA	TGTGCCAGCAGCCAAAGACGAGGGGGTAGCACAGATACGCAGTATTTT	CASSQRRGGSTDTQYF
NA	TRBV9	TRBJ1-2	NA	TGTGCCAGCAGCGCTACACAGGGTTACTCCTCTGGCTACACCTTC	CASSATQGYSSGYTF
NA	TRBV6-4	TRBJ1-6	NA	TGTGCCAGCAGTGACTCGAGGTATTCACCCCTCCACTTT	CASSDSRYSPLHF
TRBD1	TRBV18	TRBJ1-3	NA	TGTGCCAGCTCACCACTCCAAGGGGGCGTTGTTGGAAACACCATATATTTT	CASSPLQGGVVGNTIYF
TRBD1	TRBV12-5	TRBJ1-2	NA	TGTGCTAGTGGTTTGGTTTCGCTCCAGGGGGCGGGCTATGGCTACACCTTC	CASGLVSLQGAGYGYTF
TRBD1	TRBV6-5	TRBJ1-2	NA	TGTGCCAGCAGTAACCGGGACAGCAACTATGGCTACACCTTC	CASSNRDSNYGYTF
NA	TRBV4-1	TRBJ2-5	NA	TGCGCCAGCAGCCAAGATGCGGGGGCGACCCCAGAGACCCAGTACTTC	CASSQDAGATPETQYF
NA	TRBV18	TRBJ2-6	NA	TGTGCCAGCTCACCAGGGACAACTGGGGCCAACGTCCTGACTTTC	CASSPGTTGANVLTF
NA	TRBV3-1/TRBV3-2	TRBJ1-4	NA	TGTGCCAGCAGCCAAGATAACAGGGCCCCAGGAAAACTGTTTTTT	CASSQDNRAPGKLFF
TRBD1	TRBV6-5	TRBJ1-1	NA	TGTGCCAGCAGTTCAACCGGGACAGGGGGCCGAGGTGAAGCTTTCTTT	CASSSTGTGGRGEAFF
NA	TRBV14	TRBJ1-4	once	TGTGCCAGCAGCCCAGGACGACAGGCTAATGAAAAACTGTTTTTT	CASSPGRQANEKLFF
NA	TRBV7-2	TRBJ1-5	NA	TGTGCCAGCAGCCCTGGGGAGACCAATCAGCCCCAGCATTTT	CASSPGETNQPQHF
TRBD1	TRBV5-1	TRBJ1-1	NA	TGCGCCAGCAGCTTGACAGGGGGCGAAACTGAAGCTTTCTTT	CASSLTGGETEAFF
NA	TRBV12-5	TRBJ2-2	NA	TGTGCTAGTGGTCCCATTGCTGCAGGGTTGACCGGGGAGCTGTTTTTT	CASGPIAAGLTGELFF
NA	TRBV6-2/TRBV6-3	TRBJ2-7	NA	TGTGCCAGCACCCCAGGGGCAGATGGCCCCTACGAGCAGTACTTC	CASTPGADGPYEQYF
NA	TRBV5-1	TRBJ2-7	few	TGCGCCAGCAGCTTGCCGGGAGTGCGGTACGAGCAGTACTTC	CASSLPGVRYEQYF
TRBD1	TRBV11-2	TRBJ1-2	NA	TGTGCCAGCAGCAGCTCCGGGACAGGGGACTATGGCTACACCTTC	CASSSSGTGDYGYTF
NA	TRBV16	TRBJ1-2	NA	TGTGCCAGCAGCCAATCGGTGGGGCTTAATGGCTACACCTTC	CASSQSVGLNGYTF
NA	TRBV30	TRBJ1-3	NA	TGTGCCTGGAAGGGTATAGGGAGCACCATATATTTT	CAWKGIGSTIYF
TRBD1	TRBV28	TRBJ1-2	NA	TGTGCCAGCAGTTCGTGGACAGGCCGAGCTAACTATGGCTACACCTTC	CASSSWTGRANYGYTF
NA	TRBV10-3	TRBJ2-3	once	TGTGCCATCAGTGGGATTAGCGGCGCGGGGGATACGCAGTATTTT	CAISGISGAGDTQYF
TRBD2	TRBV11-3	TRBJ2-1	NA	TGTGCCAGCAGCCTTGGACTAGGTGGCTACAATGAGCAGTTCTTC	CASSLGLGGYNEQFF
TRBD1	TRBV7-2	TRBJ2-7	NA	TGTGCCAGCAGCCTAATCCCGGGACAGGGGACGGGGGAGCAGTACTTC	CASSLIPGQGTGEQYF
NA	TRBV19	TRBJ2-7	NA	TGTGCCAGTAGTTGGGGGCAGGGTCCTTACGAGCAGTACTTC	CASSWGQGPYEQYF
TRBD2	TRBV19	TRBJ2-5	NA	TGTGCCAGTAGTATCGTCCTAGCGGCCCCGGAGACCCAGTACTTC	CASSIVLAAPETQYF
NA	TRBV7-9	TRBJ1-2	NA	TGTGCCAGCAGCTTAGCGGCAGAAGACTATGGCTACACCTTC	CASSLAAEDYGYTF
NA	TRBV5-1	TRBJ1-1	NA	TGCGCCAGCAGCTCAGGGGTTGGCACTGAAGCTTTCTTT	CASSSGVGTEAFF
NA	TRBV13	TRBJ2-7	NA	TGTGCCAGCAGCTTAACAGGGCCGAACGGCGAGCAGTACTTC	CASSLTGPNGEQYF